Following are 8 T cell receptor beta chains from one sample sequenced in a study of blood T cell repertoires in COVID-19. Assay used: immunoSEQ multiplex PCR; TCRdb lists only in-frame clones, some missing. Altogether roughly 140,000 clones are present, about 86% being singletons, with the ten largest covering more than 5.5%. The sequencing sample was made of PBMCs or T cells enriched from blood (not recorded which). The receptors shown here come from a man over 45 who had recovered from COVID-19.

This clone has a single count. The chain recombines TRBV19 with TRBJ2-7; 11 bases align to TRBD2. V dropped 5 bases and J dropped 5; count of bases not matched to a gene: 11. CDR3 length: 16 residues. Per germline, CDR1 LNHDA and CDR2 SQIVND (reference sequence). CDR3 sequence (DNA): TGTGCCAGTAGTTGGAGAAGTAGCGGGGGGGACGACGAGCAGTACTTC. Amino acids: CASSWRSSGGDDEQYF.

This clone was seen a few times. CDR3 sequence reads: CASSYVRAGAFTDTQYF. DNA of the CDR3: TGTGCCAGCAGTTACGTCCGAGCGGGGGCTTTCACAGATACGCAGTATTTT. The chain has TRBV6-2 or TRBV6-3 and TRBJ2-3, with 8 bases matching TRBD2. This CDR3 contains 17 residues. Germline CDR1 MNHEY, CDR2 SVGEGT. V lost 2 bases to trimming and J lost 2 bases; unmatched junction nucleotides: 9.

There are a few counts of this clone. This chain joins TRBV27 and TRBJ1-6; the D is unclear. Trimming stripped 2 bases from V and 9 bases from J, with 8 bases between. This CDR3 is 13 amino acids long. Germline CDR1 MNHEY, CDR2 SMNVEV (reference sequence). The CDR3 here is CASSLTGRSPLHF. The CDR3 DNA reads TGTGCCAGCAGTTTAACGGGTCGTTCACCCCTCCACTTT.

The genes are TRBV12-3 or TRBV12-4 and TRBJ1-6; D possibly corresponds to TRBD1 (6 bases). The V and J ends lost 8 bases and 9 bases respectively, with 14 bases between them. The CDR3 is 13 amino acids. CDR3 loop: CASSRGAGSPLHF. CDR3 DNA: TGTGCCAGCTCTCGGGGGGCGGGTTCACCCCTCCACTTT.

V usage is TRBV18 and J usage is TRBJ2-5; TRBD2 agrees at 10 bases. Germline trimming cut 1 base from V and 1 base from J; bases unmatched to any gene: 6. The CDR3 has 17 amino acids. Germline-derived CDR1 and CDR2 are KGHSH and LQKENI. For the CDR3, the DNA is TGTGCCAGCTCACCACGGGGGCTAGCGGGGGCCCAAGAGACCCAGTACTTC. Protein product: CASSPRGLAGAQETQYF.

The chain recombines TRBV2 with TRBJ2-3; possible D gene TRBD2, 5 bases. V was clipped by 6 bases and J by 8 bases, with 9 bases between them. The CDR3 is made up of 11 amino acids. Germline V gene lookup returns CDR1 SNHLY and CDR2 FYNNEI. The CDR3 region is CASSLEGTQYF. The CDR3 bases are TGTGCCAGCAGCCTCGAGGGTACGCAGTATTTT.

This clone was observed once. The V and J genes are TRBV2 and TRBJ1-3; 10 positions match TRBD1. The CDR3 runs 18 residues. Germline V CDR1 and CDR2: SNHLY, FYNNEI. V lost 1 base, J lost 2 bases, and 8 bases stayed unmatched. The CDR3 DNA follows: TGTGCCAGCAGTGAAGTAGCGTGGGACAGGGGACCTGGAAACACCATATATTTT. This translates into CASSEVAWDRGPGNTIYF.

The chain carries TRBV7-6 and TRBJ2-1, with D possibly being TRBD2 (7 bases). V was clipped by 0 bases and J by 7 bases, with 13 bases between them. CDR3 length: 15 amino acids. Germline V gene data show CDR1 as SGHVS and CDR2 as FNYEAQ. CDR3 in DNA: TGTGCCAGCAGCTTAGCTCGGGGGGCGGAGAATGAGCAGTTCTTC. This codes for CASSLARGAENEQFF.